This entry lists 16 T cell receptor beta chains sequenced from one sample in a study of regulatory T cells in long-lasting Graves disease. Time point in this sample: persistent/refractory GD, antithyroid drugs over 5 years with positive TRAb. PBMC-extracted RNA yielded the TCR library. Building of the TCR beta libraries involved iRepertoire HTBI primers and Arm-PCR of CDR3 regions. Using its own MiXCR run on the multiplex PCR reads, TCRdb lists one record per CDR3 protein. The data contain some 470,000 distinct CDR3 sequences, roughly a fifth of them singletons. This specimen consisted of peripheral blood mononuclear cells (PBMCs), obtained when the disease was refractory, from a patient treated with antithyroid drugs. The receptor source for this set is a female donor with Graves disease.

The chain links TRBV5-1 to TRBJ1-2, with TRBD1 matching 7 bases. J gave up 0 bases and V 0 bases, and 2 bases lay outside the gene matches. The CDR3 contains 15 residues. Per germline, CDR1 SGHRS and CDR2 YFSETQ. CDR3 sequence: CASSLDRGSNYGYTF. The CDR3 DNA is TGCGCCAGCAGCTTGGACAGGGGTTCTAACTATGGCTACACCTTC.

In its sample, this clonotype was seen once. Likely a read error: the CDR3 ends without its conserved phenylalanine or tryptophan. This chain joins TRBV5-4 and TRBJ1-2, with 11 bases fitting TRBD1. The V segment lost 0 bases and the J segment 7 bases; nucleotides outside the gene matches: 5. The CDR3 is 15 residues long. The germline V gene encodes CDR1 SGHNT and CDR2 YYREEE (reference sequence). The CDR3 spells CASSLVGTGGGGYTS. The CDR3 region has the DNA TGTGCCAGCAGCTTGGTTGGGACAGGGGGTGGTGGCTACACCTCC.

This clonotype was seen a few times. This chain uses TRBV19 with TRBJ1-5; 10 positions agree with TRBD1. V dropped 1 base and J dropped 4; count of bases not matched to a gene: 4. CDR3 length equals 16 residues. From germline, CDR1 is LNHDA and CDR2 SQIVND (reference sequence). The CDR3 sequence is CASSIVGTGANQPQHF. The CDR3, as DNA: TGTGCCAGTAGTATAGTTGGGACAGGGGCGAATCAGCCCCAGCATTTT.

This clonotype was counted ten times or more. The chain employs TRBV28 and TRBJ2-5; the match to TRBD2 covers 7 bases. There are 13 residues in the CDR3. The germline CDR1 and CDR2 sequences are MDHEN and SYDVKM. The V gene end was trimmed by 6 bases and the J gene end by 1 base; junction bases not matched to a gene: 2. The DNA for the CDR3 is TGTGCCAGCAGCCGCGGGGGCCAAGAGACCCAGTACTTC. Protein sequence: CASSRGGQETQYF. Together with reference TRBV28 and TRBJ2-5, the CDR3 gives the full variable domain: DVKVTQSSRYLVKRTGEKVFLECVQDMDHENMFWYRQDPGLGLRLIYFSYDVKMKEKGDIPEGYSVSREKKERFSLILESASTNQTSMYLCASSRGGQETQYFGPGTRLLVL.

This clonotype came up a few times. This chain joins TRBV18 and TRBJ1-4; no definite D call. The CDR3 totals 14 residues. V was trimmed by 3 bases and J by 5 bases, leaving 10 bases between them. CDR1 KGHSH and CDR2 LQKENI come from the germline V gene. Here the CDR3 reads CASSPGVTNEKLFF. The CDR3 DNA reads as TGTGCCAGCTCACCGGGAGTTACCAATGAAAAACTGTTTTTT.

This clonotype was counted many times. CDR3 protein: CASSLFSVEDYGYTF. In DNA form, the CDR3 reads TGTGCCAGCAGTTTATTCTCTGTCGAGGACTATGGCTACACCTTC. The chain carries TRBV27 and TRBJ1-2; no clear D gene. Trimming cost V 1 base and J 3 bases, with 12 bases left between them. Germline V CDR1 and CDR2: MNHEY, SMNVEV (reference sequence). This CDR3 contains 15 residues.

This clonotype showed up many times. This chain uses TRBV20-1 with TRBJ2-7; D is perhaps TRBD1 (6 bases). In germline, CDR1 is DFQATT, CDR2 SNEGSKA (reference sequence). Deletions cut 6 bases from V and 2 bases from J, with 11 bases between. This CDR3 contains 12 residues. CDR3 loop: CSATGTPYEQYF. The CDR3 region has the DNA TGCAGTGCCACCGGGACACCCTACGAGCAGTACTTC.

The chain combines TRBV7-9 with TRBJ1-1; possible D gene TRBD1, 5 bases. The CDR3 extends over 14 amino acids. V was pared by 5 bases and J by 1 base, with 11 bases between. Germline CDR1 is SEHNR and CDR2 is FQNEAQ (reference sequence). CDR3 in DNA: TGTGCCAGCAGCCGGGGGGGGGAGAACACTGAAGCTTTCTTT. Protein: CASSRGGENTEAFF. Complete variable domain (other parts from reference TRBV7-9 and TRBJ1-1): DTGVSQNPRHKITKRGQNVTFRCDPISEHNRLYWYRQTLGQGPEFLTYFQNEAQLEKSRLLSDRFSAERPKGSFSTLEIQRTEQGDSAMYLCASSRGGENTEAFFGQGTRLTVV.

The genes are TRBV19 and TRBJ1-5; 7 positions agree with TRBD1. This CDR3 contains 17 residues. Per the germline V gene, CDR1 is LNHDA and CDR2 is SQIVND (reference sequence). Trimming cost V 3 bases and J 1 base; bases outside gene matches: 9. CDR3 loop: CASSIAGGSLSNQPQHF. CDR3 coding DNA: TGTGCCAGTAGTATCGCAGGGGGTAGCTTAAGCAATCAGCCCCAGCATTTT.

This clonotype was detected a few times. The chain employs TRBV7-3 and TRBJ1-1; D unclear. The CDR3 consists of 13 residues. V lost 5 bases and J 3 bases, leaving 10 bases between the germline ends. In germline, CDR1 is SGHTA, CDR2 FQGTGA. In DNA form, the CDR3 reads TGTGCCAGCAGCCGAAACGGAGACACTGAAGCTTTCTTT. Amino acid sequence: CASSRNGDTEAFF. The full variable domain, with the rest looked up from reference TRBV7-3 and TRBJ1-1, is GAGVSQTPSNKVTEKGKYVELRCDPISGHTALYWYRQSLGQGPEFLIYFQGTGAADDSGLPNDRFFAVRPEGSVSTLKIQRTERGDSAVYLCASSRNGDTEAFFGQGTRLTVV.

Turning to this clonotype: One end of the junction fails to match germline, which may point to a read error. V and J are TRBV7-9 and TRBJ2-7; either TRBD1 or TRBD2 may supply D (6 bases each). Germline values: CDR1 SEHNR, CDR2 FQNEAQ (reference sequence). The CDR3 sequence is 12 residues long. As DNA, the CDR3 is TGTGCCAGCAGCTTAGAGGCGGGACACTTGCGCTTC. This sequence encodes CASSLEAGHLRF.

Regarding this clonotype: This sequence may be a read error, since a much larger clone differs from it by one base. The rearrangement uses TRBV7-3 and TRBJ2-5; tentatively, D is TRBD2 (6 bases). The CDR3 extends over 13 amino acids. Trimming cost V 8 bases and J 7 bases, with 17 bases left between them. Germline assignment: CDR1 SGHTA and CDR2 FQGTGA. CDR3 loop: CASGSSGSGTQYF. The CDR3 DNA reads as TGTGCCAGCGGATCAAGCGGGTCGGGGACCCAGTACTTC.

This clonotype was counted a few times. V usage is TRBV10-3 and J usage is TRBJ1-3; no clear D gene. V was shortened by 2 bases and J by 1 base, with 9 bases between the two germline ends. The germline CDR1 and CDR2 sequences are ENHRY and SYGVKD. The CDR3 consists of 15 residues. The CDR3, as DNA: TGTGCCATCAGTGAGGGTGAAGGTTCTGGAAACACCATATATTTT. Its translation: CAISEGEGSGNTIYF.

This clonotype was found a few times. The gene calls are TRBV5-1 and TRBJ1-1, with a tentative D call TRBD1 (5 bases). The V and J ends lost 4 bases and 0 bases respectively, with 13 bases between them. The germline CDR1 and CDR2 sequences are SGHRS and YFSETQ. The CDR3 has 15 amino acids. The CDR3 loop is CASSPLEGVNTEAFF. In DNA form, the CDR3 reads TGCGCCAGCAGCCCCCTCGAAGGGGTGAACACTGAAGCTTTCTTT.

The rearrangement links TRBV5-1 to TRBJ2-5, with TRBD2 matching 8 bases. This CDR3 is 13 amino acids long. Trimming removed 3 bases from V and 4 bases from J; junction bases left unmatched: 2. The V gene's germline CDR1 is SGHRS and CDR2 YFSETQ. The CDR3 nucleotides are TGCGCCAGCAGCTCGGGAGGGTCAGAGACCCAGTACTTC. Its translation: CASSSGGSETQYF.

This clonotype was counted ten times or more. V usage is TRBV6-5 and J usage is TRBJ1-1; no reliable D call. The CDR3 contains 13 residues. V was clipped by 4 bases and J by 8 bases, with 14 bases between them. Germline V gene sequence: CDR1 MNHEY, CDR2 SVGAGI. CDR3 amino acids: CASSFPDKSEAFF. CDR3 sequence (DNA): TGTGCCAGCAGTTTCCCCGACAAATCCGAAGCTTTCTTT.